This TCR beta chain was documented in a study of shared clonotypes between healthy human individuals. Using immunoSEQ multiplex PCR, the repertoire was profiled, and TCRdb retains in-frame clones only, with some absent. Of about 1 million clones listed, under 80% are singletons. The sequence derives from a man in his late teens or twenties in good health. The sequencing sample was made of memory CD4+ T cells sorted from blood. Subset described: CD45RA-negative fraction.

For the CDR3, the DNA is TGTGCCAGCACCTTTAGCCTCGGCAACATTCAGTACTTC. It specifies CASTFSLGNIQYF. V gene TRBV6-5 combines with J gene TRBJ2-4, with D uncertain. V was cut by 7 bases and J by 7 bases, with 14 bases left in between. Germline values: CDR1 MNHEY, CDR2 SVGAGI. This CDR3 region has 13 residues.